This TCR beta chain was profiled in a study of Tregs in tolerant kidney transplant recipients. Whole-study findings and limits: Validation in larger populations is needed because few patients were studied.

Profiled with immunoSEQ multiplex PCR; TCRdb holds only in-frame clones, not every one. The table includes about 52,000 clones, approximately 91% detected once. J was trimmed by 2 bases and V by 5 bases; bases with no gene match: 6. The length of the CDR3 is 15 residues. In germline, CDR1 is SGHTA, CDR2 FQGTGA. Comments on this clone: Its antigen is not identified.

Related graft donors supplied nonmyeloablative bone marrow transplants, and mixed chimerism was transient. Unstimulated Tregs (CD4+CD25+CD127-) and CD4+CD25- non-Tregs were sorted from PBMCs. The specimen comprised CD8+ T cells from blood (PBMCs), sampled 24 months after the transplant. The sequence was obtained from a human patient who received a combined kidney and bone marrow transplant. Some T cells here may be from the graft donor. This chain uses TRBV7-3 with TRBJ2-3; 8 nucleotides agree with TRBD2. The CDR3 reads CASSLSGGATDTQYF. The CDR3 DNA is TGTGCCAGCAGCCTCTCGGGAGGGGCCACAGATACGCAGTATTTT.